This TCR beta chain was captured by sequencing in a study of T cells in Graves' hyperthyroidism and ophthalmopathy. Only a few counts were recorded for this clonotype. This CDR3 spans 11 amino acids. V was cut by 7 bases and J by 6 bases, with 9 bases left in between. Germline V CDR1 and CDR2: LNHNV, YYDKDF (reference sequence). There were TCR beta CDR3 regions amplified from RNA transcripts. HTBI primers were used for first-round RT-PCR of the TCR CDR3. TCRdb fed the multiplex PCR reads into MiXCR, producing one record per CDR3 protein. Here the sample spans hundreds of thousands of distinct CDR3 sequences, approximately 14% being singletons.

The V gene is TRBV15, the J gene TRBJ1-2, with unresolved D. The TCR was taken from a woman aged 18-30 years with Graves' hyperthyroidism. The source material was blood. CDR3 nucleotides: TGTGCCACCATGGGAGGAAATGGCTACACCTTC. Translating gives CATMGGNGYTF.